Listed below are T cell receptor beta chains from one sample, sequenced in a study of T-cell reconstitution after alpha-beta-depleted transplantation in children. In TCRdb, the PCR reads were re-called with MiXCR into one record per CDR3 protein. Found here are about 580,000 distinct CDR3 sequences, under 25% of them singletons; the top ten hold 13% to 15%. Sample: PBMCs, mostly from graft donor cells, taken 360 days after TCRalphabeta/CD19-depleted stem cell transplant. These receptors all stem from a boy younger than two who had a stem cell transplant for acute myeloid leukemia, so the T cells may come from the graft donor. Both conserved end residues are part of each CDR3. Each record gives: J gene, D gene, clone size, V gene, CDR3 protein, CDR3 DNA. The D gene is left open where the match is weak. The size field is filled for only some rows; it gives once, few, many or a size class.

J: TRBJ2-3; D: -; size: many; V: TRBV5-1; CDR3: CASKPAGATTDTQYF; DNA: TGCGCCAGCAAACCGGCGGGGGCCACCACAGATACGCAGTATTTT
J: TRBJ1-6; D: -; size: -; V: TRBV7-9; CDR3: CASSAFGSYNSPLHF; DNA: TGTGCCAGCAGCGCCTTCGGGTCCTATAATTCACCCCTCCACTTT
J: TRBJ2-3; D: TRBD1; size: few; V: TRBV10-1; CDR3: CASHPGTGTDTQYF; DNA: TGCGCCAGTCATCCCGGGACAGGCACAGATACGCAGTATTTT
J: TRBJ1-1; D: -; size: many; V: TRBV4-3; CDR3: CASSLYSNTEAFF; DNA: TGCGCCAGCAGTCTATATTCAAACACTGAAGCTTTCTTT
J: TRBJ2-1; D: -; size: -; V: TRBV29-1; CDR3: CSVAQGGPYNEQFF; DNA: TGCAGCGTAGCACAGGGCGGGCCCTACAATGAGCAGTTCTTC
J: TRBJ2-5; D: TRBD1; size: -; V: TRBV12-3/TRBV12-4; CDR3: CASSFIGTELYQETQYF; DNA: TGTGCCAGCAGTTTTATAGGGACAGAGCTCTACCAAGAGACCCAGTACTTC
J: TRBJ2-1; D: -; size: -; V: TRBV24-1; CDR3: CATSTSSYNEQFF; DNA: TGTGCCACCAGTACTAGCTCCTACAATGAGCAGTTCTTC
J: TRBJ1-4; D: -; size: -; V: TRBV29-1; CDR3: CSVKGQGREKLFF; DNA: TGCAGCGTTAAAGGGCAGGGTCGAGAAAAACTGTTTTTT
J: TRBJ1-4; D: -; size: few; V: TRBV20-1; CDR3: CSARGEILQVNEKLFF; DNA: TGCAGTGCTAGAGGAGAGATCCTGCAGGTTAATGAAAAACTGTTTTTT
J: TRBJ2-1; D: -; size: once; V: TRBV6-5; CDR3: CASSYAVGSSYNEQFF; DNA: TGTGCCAGCAGTTATGCTGTTGGGTCTTCCTACAATGAGCAGTTCTTC
J: TRBJ2-1; D: TRBD1; size: -; V: TRBV4-3; CDR3: CASSHTGTANNEQFF; DNA: TGCGCCAGCAGCCATACCGGGACAGCTAACAATGAGCAGTTCTTC
J: TRBJ2-3; D: -; size: few; V: TRBV12-3/TRBV12-4; CDR3: CASSPQTRPNTDTQYF; DNA: TGTGCCAGCAGTCCCCAGACTAGGCCTAACACAGATACGCAGTATTTT
J: TRBJ2-1; D: TRBD2; size: -; V: TRBV4-2; CDR3: CASSQDRTRLAGDNEQFF; DNA: TGTGCCAGCAGCCAAGATCGAACGCGACTAGCGGGGGACAATGAGCAGTTCTTC
J: TRBJ1-2; D: -; size: few; V: TRBV29-1; CDR3: CSAGGDYGYTF; DNA: TGCAGCGCTGGGGGGGACTATGGCTACACCTTC